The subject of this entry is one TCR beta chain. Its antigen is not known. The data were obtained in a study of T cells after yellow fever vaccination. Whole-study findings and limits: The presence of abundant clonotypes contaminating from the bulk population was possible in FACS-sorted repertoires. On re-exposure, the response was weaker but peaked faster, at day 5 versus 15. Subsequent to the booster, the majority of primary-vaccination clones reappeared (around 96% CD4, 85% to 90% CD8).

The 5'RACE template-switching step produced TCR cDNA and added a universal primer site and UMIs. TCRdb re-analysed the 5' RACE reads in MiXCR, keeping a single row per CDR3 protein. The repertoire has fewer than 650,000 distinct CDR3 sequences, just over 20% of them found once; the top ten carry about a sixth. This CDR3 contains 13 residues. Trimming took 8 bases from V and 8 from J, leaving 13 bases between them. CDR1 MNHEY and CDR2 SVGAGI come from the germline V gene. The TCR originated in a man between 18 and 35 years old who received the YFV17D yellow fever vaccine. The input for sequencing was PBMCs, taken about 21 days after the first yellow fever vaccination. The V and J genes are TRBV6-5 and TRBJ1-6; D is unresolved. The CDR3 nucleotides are TGTGCCAGCCGCGGGGATTTCTATTCACCCCTCCACTTT. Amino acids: CASRGDFYSPLHF.